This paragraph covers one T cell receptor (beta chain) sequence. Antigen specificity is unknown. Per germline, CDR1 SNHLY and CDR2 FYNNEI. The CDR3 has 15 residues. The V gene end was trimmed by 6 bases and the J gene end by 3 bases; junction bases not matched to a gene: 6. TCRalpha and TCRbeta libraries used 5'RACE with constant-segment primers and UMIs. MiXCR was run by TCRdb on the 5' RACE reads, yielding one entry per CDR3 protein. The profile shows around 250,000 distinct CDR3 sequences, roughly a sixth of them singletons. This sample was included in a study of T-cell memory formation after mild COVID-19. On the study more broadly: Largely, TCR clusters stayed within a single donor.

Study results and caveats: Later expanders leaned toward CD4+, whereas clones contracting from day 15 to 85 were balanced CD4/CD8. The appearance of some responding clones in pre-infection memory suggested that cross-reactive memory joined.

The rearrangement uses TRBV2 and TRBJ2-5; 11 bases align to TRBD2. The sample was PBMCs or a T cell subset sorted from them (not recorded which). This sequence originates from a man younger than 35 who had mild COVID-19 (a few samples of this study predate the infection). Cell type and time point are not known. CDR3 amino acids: CASRVGTSGEETQYF. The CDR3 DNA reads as TGTGCCAGCAGAGTCGGGACTAGCGGAGAAGAGACCCAGTACTTC.